These 20 T cell receptor beta chains were sequenced from one sample in a study of breast tumors, draining lymph nodes, adjacent tissues. From the multiplex PCR reads, TCRdb called clonotypes with MiXCR, one entry per CDR3 protein. The sample yields around 300,000 distinct CDR3 sequences, 30% seen once. Breast cancer patients provided tissue from their axillary draining lymph nodes. The sample taken for sequencing was axillary lymph node tissue. Source of these receptors: a female donor with breast cancer. Some clones in this sample may be carry-over from other donors' samples.

This clonotype was observed at least ten times. The chain employs TRBV12-3 or TRBV12-4 and TRBJ2-1, with D possibly matching TRBD2 (6 bases). CDR3 size: 17 residues. Trimming pared 7 bases from V and 8 bases from J, leaving 27 bases between. CDR3 protein: CASTSSGGGAGTHEQFF. The CDR3 region has the DNA TGTGCCAGCACCAGCAGTGGGGGAGGAGCGGGTACGCATGAGCAGTTCTTC.

This clonotype was recorded many times. The genes are TRBV6-1 and TRBJ1-4; D may be TRBD1 (6 bases). The germline gives CDR1 MNHNS, CDR2 SASEGT. The CDR3 totals 15 residues. V was cut by 0 bases and J by 8 bases, with 13 bases left in between. CDR3 loop: CASSEANRAGEKLFF. The CDR3 DNA reads TGTGCCAGCAGTGAAGCGAACAGGGCGGGGGAAAAACTGTTTTTT.

About this clonotype: A read error may account for a junction end that differs from germline. The chain joins TRBV6-1 to TRBJ2-3, with a possible D match to TRBD1 (5 bases). CDR3 size: 11 residues. Germline lookup yields CDR1 MNHNS and CDR2 SASEGT. Here the CDR3 DNA reads TGTGCCAGCAGCTATACAGGTACGCAGTATTTT. Translating it yields CASSYTGTQYF.

This clonotype has at least ten counts. This chain links TRBV2 with TRBJ2-7, with 9 bases identical to TRBD2. This CDR3 has 13 residues. J gave up 0 bases and V 6 bases, and 0 bases lay outside the gene matches. The germline V gene has CDR1 SNHLY and CDR2 FYNNEI. CDR3 in DNA: TGTGCCAGCAGGACTAGCGGCTCCTACGAGCAGTACTTC. Its protein is CASRTSGSYEQYF.

The sample holds many counts of this clonotype. J is TRBJ2-7 and V is TRBV20-1, with a weak D call TRBD2 (5 bases). The CDR3 has 12 residues. The V gene's germline CDR1 is DFQATT and CDR2 SNEGSKA (reference sequence). V was cut by 0 bases and J by 7 bases, with 10 bases left in between. The CDR3 protein is CSARDQLEEQYF. The CDR3, as DNA: TGCAGTGCTAGAGATCAACTAGAGGAGCAGTACTTC.

The chain recombines TRBV19 with TRBJ1-5, with 9 bases that match TRBD1. The CDR3 spans 16 residues. In germline, CDR1 is LNHDA, CDR2 SQIVND (reference sequence). The J segment lost 3 bases and the V segment lost 4 bases, leaving 7 bases of the junction unmatched. CDR3 DNA: TGTGCCAGTAGTAGGGGACAGGGTGGAGACAATCAGCCCCAGCATTTT. This sequence encodes CASSRGQGGDNQPQHF.

This clonotype came up many times. This chain joins TRBV7-9 and TRBJ1-2; D ambiguous. V was trimmed by 3 bases and J by 0 bases, leaving 2 bases between them. Germline V CDR1 and CDR2: SEHNR, FQNEAQ (reference sequence). The CDR3 consists of 12 residues. The CDR3 spells CASSLTNYGYTF. CDR3 bases: TGTGCCAGCAGCTTGACTAACTATGGCTACACCTTC.

As for this clonotype: This may come from a read error, since a much larger clone is one base off. This rearrangement joins TRBV6-1 to TRBJ2-5; D call uncertain. Germline lookup yields CDR1 MNHNS and CDR2 SASEGT. The CDR3 is 12 amino acids. The V and J ends lost 4 bases and 7 bases respectively, with 10 bases between them. CDR3 in amino acids: CASSARLGTQYF. The CDR3 DNA follows: TGTGCCAGCAGTGCCCGATTAGGGACCCAGTACTTC.

This clonotype has just a few counts. The gene calls are TRBV7-8 and TRBJ2-1; 11 nucleotides align to TRBD2. CDR1 SGHVS and CDR2 FQNEAQ come from the germline V gene. This CDR3 is 16 amino acids long. After removal of 5 bases from V and 4 bases from J, the junction contained 7 bases not matched to a gene. CDR3 nucleotides: TGTGCCAGCAGCGTGATCGGGACTAGCGGATACAATGAGCAGTTCTTC. Translation: CASSVIGTSGYNEQFF.

This clonotype has ten or more counts. The V gene is TRBV5-1, the J gene TRBJ2-1; a weak D match, TRBD1 (6 bases). The CDR3 length is 12 residues. Trimming left V 5 bases short and J 6 bases short, with 9 bases between. The germline CDR1 and CDR2 sequences are SGHRS and YFSETQ. The CDR3 sequence: CASSRQVNEQFF. The CDR3 DNA reads as TGCGCCAGCAGTCGACAGGTCAATGAGCAGTTCTTC.

This clonotype occurred a few times. The rearrangement uses TRBV6-5 and TRBJ2-5; D gene ambiguous. Looked up from germline, CDR1 is MNHEY and CDR2 is SVGAGI. V lost 5 bases to trimming and J lost 1 base, with 5 bases between them. This CDR3 comprises 12 residues. For the CDR3, the DNA is TGTGCCAGCAGTACTACCCAAGAGACCCAGTACTTC. Its protein product is CASSTTQETQYF.

This clonotype was seen at least ten times. The chain employs TRBV5-1 and TRBJ2-2; D gene ambiguous. This CDR3 has 14 amino acids. V lost 0 bases, J lost 4 bases, and 7 bases lay in between. Germline V gene data show CDR1 as SGHRS and CDR2 as YFSETQ. Written as DNA, the CDR3 is TGCGCCAGCAGCTTGGGTCTGGGCACCGGGGAGCTGTTTTTT. Amino acids: CASSLGLGTGELFF.

In the case of this clonotype: This may stem from a read error, because a much larger clone lies one nucleotide away. CDR3 in amino acids: CSARDMKGSPNAGELFF. The CDR3 nucleotides read TGCAGTGCTAGAGATATGAAAGGAAGCCCGAACGCCGGGGAGCTGTTTTTT. The V gene is TRBV20-1, the J gene TRBJ2-2, with no clear D. The CDR3 runs 17 residues. Looked up from germline, CDR1 is DFQATT and CDR2 is SNEGSKA (reference sequence).

In its sample, this clonotype was seen a few times. A read error may be the cause here, since a much bigger clone is one base away. The gene calls are TRBV5-1 and TRBJ1-6, with a weak D call TRBD1 (5 bases). Germline V gene sequence: CDR1 SGHRS, CDR2 YFSETQ. V was cut by 10 bases and J by 8 bases, with 22 bases left in between. There are 15 residues in the CDR3. The CDR3 here is CAPVGTTDLDSPLHF. CDR3 nucleotides: TGCGCCCCCGTCGGGACGACAGACTTGGATTCACCCCTCCACTTT.

This clonotype came up many times. The chain recombines TRBV2 with TRBJ2-3, with unresolved D. CDR3 length equals 10 residues. Trimming stripped 7 bases from V and 6 bases from J, with 5 bases between. Germline CDR1 is SNHLY and CDR2 is FYNNEI. Here the CDR3 reads CASMGDTQYF. The CDR3 DNA reads as TGTGCCAGCATGGGGGATACGCAGTATTTT.

On this clonotype: One end of the junction fails to match germline, which may point to a read error. The chain uses TRBV6-5 and TRBJ2-1; 10 nucleotides align to TRBD2. Germline V gene data show CDR1 as MNHEY and CDR2 as SVGAGI. There are 13 residues in the CDR3. The CDR3 nucleotides read TGCGCCAGCGTACGAGCGGGAGGGCTTGAGCGGTTCTTC. This codes for CASVRAGGLERFF.

Details on this clonotype: At one boundary the junction diverges from the germline segment, which might be a read error. The CDR3 sequence: CVSSPPGTGVNEQYF. The CDR3 nucleotides are TGTGTCAGCAGCCCCCCCGGGACAGGGGTCAACGAGCAGTACTTC. This rearrangement joins TRBV5-5 to TRBJ2-7, with TRBD1 identical over 10 bases. Germline V gives CDR1 SGHKS, CDR2 YYEKEE (reference sequence). The CDR3 covers 15 residues.

There are many counts of this clonotype. The rearrangement links TRBV19 to TRBJ2-7; 12 positions match TRBD1. The CDR3 length is 17 residues. V trimming: 6 bases; J trimming: 6 bases; junction bases outside the gene matches: 15. CDR1 is LNHDA, CDR2 SQIVND, per germline (reference sequence). The CDR3, as DNA: TGTGCCAGTAGGGCTCGAACAGGGACAGGGGGCGCGGGCGAGCAGTACTTC. As protein: CASRARTGTGGAGEQYF.

This clonotype was seen many times. J is TRBJ2-3 and V is TRBV11-2; the match to TRBD1 covers 7 bases. The V gene's germline CDR1 is SGHAT and CDR2 FQNNGV. The trim removed 8 bases at V and 4 bases at J, leaving 3 bases unmatched. This CDR3 has 12 residues. The CDR3 loop is CASRGTADTQYF. In nucleotides, the CDR3 is TGTGCCAGCCGTGGGACAGCAGATACGCAGTATTTT.

The rearrangement links TRBV29-1 to TRBJ2-1; D ambiguous. Trimming took off 4 bases at V and 5 bases at J, with 12 bases between the two ends. The length of the CDR3 is 13 residues. From germline, CDR1 is SQVTM and CDR2 ANQGSEA. The CDR3 nucleotides are TGCAGCGTTGGGTCTGGGGTACACAATGAGCAGTTCTTC. This translates into CSVGSGVHNEQFF.